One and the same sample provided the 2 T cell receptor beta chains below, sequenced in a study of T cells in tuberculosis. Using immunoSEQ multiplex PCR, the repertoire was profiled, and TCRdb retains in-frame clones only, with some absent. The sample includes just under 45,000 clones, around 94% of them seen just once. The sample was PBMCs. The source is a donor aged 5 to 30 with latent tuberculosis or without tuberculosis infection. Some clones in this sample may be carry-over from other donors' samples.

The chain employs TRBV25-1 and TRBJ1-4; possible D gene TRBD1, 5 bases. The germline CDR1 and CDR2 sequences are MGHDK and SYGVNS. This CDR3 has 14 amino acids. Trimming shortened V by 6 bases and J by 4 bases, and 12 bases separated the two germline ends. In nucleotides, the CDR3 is TGTGCCAGCAGCCGAGACAGCTTTAATGAAAAACTGTTTTTT. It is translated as CASSRDSFNEKLFF.

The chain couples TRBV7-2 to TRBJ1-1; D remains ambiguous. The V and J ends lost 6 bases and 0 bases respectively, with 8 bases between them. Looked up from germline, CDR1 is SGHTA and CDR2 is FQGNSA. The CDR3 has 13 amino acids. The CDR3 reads CASRATMNTEAFF. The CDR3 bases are TGTGCCAGCAGGGCCACAATGAACACTGAAGCTTTCTTT.